This T cell receptor (beta chain) was sequenced for a study of PD-1 blockade in mismatch repair-deficient tumors. Across the whole study: Enrolled about 2013-2017, patients had progressing, pretreated mismatch repair-deficient cancers of about a dozen types.

The data were produced by immunoSEQ multiplex PCR, yet TCRdb's version contains in-frame clones alone and is incomplete. Of about 60,000 clones in the sample, 70% to 90% were seen once. The germline CDR1 and CDR2 sequences are WNHNN and SYGVQD (reference sequence). J gave up 6 bases and V 6 bases, and 10 bases lay outside the gene matches. This CDR3 comprises 15 residues. Study-wide results and limits: After pembrolizumab, tumor-resident clones rose rapidly, then generally contracted before radiologic responses.

Notes on this clone: Its antigen is still unknown.

Every patient had mismatch repair deficiency by PCR or immunohistochemistry. The J gene is TRBJ2-3, the V gene TRBV10-1; 9 bases line up with TRBD2. The receptor was derived from an adult with mismatch repair-deficient cancer. The sequencing here drew on peripheral blood, taken 52 weeks after starting pembrolizumab. The CDR3 reads CASRGSRAGGDTQYF. CDR3 nucleotide sequence: TGCGCCAGCAGGGGTTCTCGAGCGGGGGGCGATACGCAGTATTTT.